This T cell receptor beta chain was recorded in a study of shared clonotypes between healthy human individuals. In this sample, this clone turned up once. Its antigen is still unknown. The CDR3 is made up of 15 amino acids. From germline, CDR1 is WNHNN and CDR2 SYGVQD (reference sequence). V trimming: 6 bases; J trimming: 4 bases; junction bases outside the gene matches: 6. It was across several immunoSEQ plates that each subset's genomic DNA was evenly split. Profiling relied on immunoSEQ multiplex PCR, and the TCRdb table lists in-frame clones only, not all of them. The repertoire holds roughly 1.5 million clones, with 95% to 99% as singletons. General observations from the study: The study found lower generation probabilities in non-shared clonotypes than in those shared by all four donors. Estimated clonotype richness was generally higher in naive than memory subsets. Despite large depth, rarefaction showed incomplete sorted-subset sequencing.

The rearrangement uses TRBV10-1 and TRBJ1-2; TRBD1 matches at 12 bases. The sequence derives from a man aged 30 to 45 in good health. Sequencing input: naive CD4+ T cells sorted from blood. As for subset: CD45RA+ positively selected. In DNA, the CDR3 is TGCGCCAGCAGGACCCGGGACAGGGGGCCCTATGGCTACACCTTC. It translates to CASRTRDRGPYGYTF.